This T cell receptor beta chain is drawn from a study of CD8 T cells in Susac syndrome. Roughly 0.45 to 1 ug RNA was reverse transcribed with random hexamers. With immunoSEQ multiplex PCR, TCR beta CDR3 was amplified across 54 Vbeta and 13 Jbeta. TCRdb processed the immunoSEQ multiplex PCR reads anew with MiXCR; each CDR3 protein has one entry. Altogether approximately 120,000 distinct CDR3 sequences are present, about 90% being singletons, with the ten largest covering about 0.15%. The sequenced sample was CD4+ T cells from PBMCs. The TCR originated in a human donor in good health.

Written as DNA, the CDR3 is TGTGCCAGCAGCTTATCAGTCTCCCCCACAGATACGCAGTATTTT. Translated: CASSLSVSPTDTQYF. V usage is TRBV7-2 and J usage is TRBJ2-3; D not certain. The CDR3 loop spans 15 amino acids. The germline V gene encodes CDR1 SGHTA and CDR2 FQGNSA. V shed 2 bases and J shed 2 bases, with 11 bases lying between them. Based on the CDR3 plus reference TRBV7-2 and TRBJ2-3, the full variable domain is GAGVSQSPSNKVTEKGKDVELRCDPISGHTALYWYRQSLGQGLEFLIYFQGNSAPDKSGLPSDRFSAERTGGSVSTLTIQRTQQEDSAVYLCASSLSVSPTDTQYFGPGTRLTVL.